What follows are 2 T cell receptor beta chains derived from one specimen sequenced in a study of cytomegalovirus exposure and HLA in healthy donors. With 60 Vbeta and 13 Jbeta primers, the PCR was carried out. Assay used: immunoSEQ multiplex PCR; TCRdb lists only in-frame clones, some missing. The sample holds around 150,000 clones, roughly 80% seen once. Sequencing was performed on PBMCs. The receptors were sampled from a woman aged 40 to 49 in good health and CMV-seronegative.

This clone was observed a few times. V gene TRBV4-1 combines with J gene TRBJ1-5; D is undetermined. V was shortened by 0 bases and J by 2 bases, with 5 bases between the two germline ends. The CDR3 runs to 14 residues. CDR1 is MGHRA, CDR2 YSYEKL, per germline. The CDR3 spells CASSQDGGNQPQHF. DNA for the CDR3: TGCGCCAGCAGCCAAGATGGAGGCAATCAGCCCCAGCATTTT.

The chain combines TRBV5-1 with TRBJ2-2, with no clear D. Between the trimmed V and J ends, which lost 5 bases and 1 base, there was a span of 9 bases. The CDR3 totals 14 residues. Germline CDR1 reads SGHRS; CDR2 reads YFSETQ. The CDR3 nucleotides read TGCGCCAGCAGTCTCGACTGGAACACCGGGGAGCTGTTTTTT. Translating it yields CASSLDWNTGELFF.